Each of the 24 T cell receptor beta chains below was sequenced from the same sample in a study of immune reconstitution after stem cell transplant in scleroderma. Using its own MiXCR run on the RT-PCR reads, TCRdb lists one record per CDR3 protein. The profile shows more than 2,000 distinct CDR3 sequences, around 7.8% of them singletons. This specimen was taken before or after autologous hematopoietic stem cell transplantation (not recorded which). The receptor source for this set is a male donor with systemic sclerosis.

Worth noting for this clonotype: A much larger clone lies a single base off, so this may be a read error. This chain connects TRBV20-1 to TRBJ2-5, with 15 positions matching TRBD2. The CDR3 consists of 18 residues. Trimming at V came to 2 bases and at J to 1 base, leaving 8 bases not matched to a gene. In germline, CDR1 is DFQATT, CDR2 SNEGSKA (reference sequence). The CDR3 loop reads CSARPPWTSGRAQETQYF. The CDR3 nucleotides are TGCAGTGCTAGACCCCCCTGGACTAGCGGGAGGGCCCAAGAGACCCAGTACTTC.

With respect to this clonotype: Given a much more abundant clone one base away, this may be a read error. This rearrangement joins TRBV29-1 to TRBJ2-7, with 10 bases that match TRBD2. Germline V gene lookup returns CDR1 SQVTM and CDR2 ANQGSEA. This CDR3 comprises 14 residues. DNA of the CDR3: TGCGGCGGTATTAGCGGGAGGATCCCCTACGAGCAGTACTTC. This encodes CGGISGRIPYEQYF.

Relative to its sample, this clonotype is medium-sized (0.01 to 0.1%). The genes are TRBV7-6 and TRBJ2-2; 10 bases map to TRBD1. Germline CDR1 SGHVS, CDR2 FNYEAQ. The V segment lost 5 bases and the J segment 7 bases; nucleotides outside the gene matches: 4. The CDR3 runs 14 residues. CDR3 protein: CASSGTGVVGELFF. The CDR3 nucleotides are TGTGCCAGCAGCGGGACAGGGGTTGTCGGGGAGCTGTTTTTT.

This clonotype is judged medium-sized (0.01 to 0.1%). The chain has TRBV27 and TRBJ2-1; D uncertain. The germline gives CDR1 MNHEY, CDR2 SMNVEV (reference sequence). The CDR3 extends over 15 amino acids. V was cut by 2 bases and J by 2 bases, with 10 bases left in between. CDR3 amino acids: CASSLGPPTYNEQFF. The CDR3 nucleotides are TGTGCCAGCAGTTTAGGGCCTCCCACCTACAATGAGCAGTTCTTC.

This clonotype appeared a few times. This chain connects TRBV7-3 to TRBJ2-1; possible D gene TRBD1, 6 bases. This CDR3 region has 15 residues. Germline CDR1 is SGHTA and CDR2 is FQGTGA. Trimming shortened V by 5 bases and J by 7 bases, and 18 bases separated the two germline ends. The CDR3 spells CASSPGAGWGNEQFF. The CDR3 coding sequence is TGTGCCAGCAGCCCAGGGGCGGGTTGGGGGAATGAGCAGTTCTTC.

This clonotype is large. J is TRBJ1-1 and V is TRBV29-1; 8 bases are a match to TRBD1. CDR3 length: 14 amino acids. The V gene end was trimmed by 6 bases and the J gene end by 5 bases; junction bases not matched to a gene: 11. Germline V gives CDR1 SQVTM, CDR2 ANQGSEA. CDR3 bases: TGCAGCGTCCCCAGGGGGCGGAAGGGGACTGAAGCTTTCTTT. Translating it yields CSVPRGRKGTEAFF.

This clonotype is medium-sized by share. The CDR3 sequence: CSVWDRTNTEAFF. The CDR3 DNA reads as TGCAGCGTTTGGGACAGGACGAACACTGAAGCTTTCTTT. The chain couples TRBV29-1 to TRBJ1-1, with 8 bases aligning to TRBD1. J lost 1 base, V lost 5 bases, and 3 bases had no gene match. The germline V gene encodes CDR1 SQVTM and CDR2 ANQGSEA. The CDR3 extends over 13 amino acids.

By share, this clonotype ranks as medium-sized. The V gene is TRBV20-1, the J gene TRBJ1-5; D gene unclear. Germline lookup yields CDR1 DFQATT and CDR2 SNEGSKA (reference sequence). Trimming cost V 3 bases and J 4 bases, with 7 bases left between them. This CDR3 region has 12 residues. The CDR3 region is CSASYTNQPQHF. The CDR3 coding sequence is TGCAGTGCTAGCTACACAAATCAGCCCCAGCATTTT.

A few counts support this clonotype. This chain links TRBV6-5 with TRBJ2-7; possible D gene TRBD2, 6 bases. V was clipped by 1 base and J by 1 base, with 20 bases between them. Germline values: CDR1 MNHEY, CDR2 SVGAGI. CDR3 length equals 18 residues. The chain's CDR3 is CASSYYSLGGGISYEQYF. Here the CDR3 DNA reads TGTGCCAGCAGTTACTATAGCCTAGGTGGGGGGATATCCTACGAGCAGTACTTC.

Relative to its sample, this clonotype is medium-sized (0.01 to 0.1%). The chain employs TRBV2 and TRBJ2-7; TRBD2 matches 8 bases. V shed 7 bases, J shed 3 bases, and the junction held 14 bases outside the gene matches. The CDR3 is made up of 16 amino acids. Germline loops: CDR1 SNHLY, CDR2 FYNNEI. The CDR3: CASMGPSGGRSYEQYF. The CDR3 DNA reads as TGTGCCAGCATGGGACCCTCGGGGGGGCGTAGCTACGAGCAGTACTTC.

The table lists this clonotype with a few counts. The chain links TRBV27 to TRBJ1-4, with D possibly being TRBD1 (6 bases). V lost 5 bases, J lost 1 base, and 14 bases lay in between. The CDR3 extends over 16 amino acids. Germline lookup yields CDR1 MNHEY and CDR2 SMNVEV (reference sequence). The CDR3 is CASSGQPEGTNEKLFF. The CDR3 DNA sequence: TGTGCCAGCAGTGGACAGCCCGAGGGAACTAATGAAAAACTGTTTTTT.

CDR3 sequence reads: CAISGGQGGSYEQYF. The CDR3 DNA reads TGTGCCATCAGTGGGGGACAGGGGGGCTCCTACGAGCAGTACTTC. The chain couples TRBV10-3 to TRBJ2-7; 11 bases match TRBD1. Germline lookup yields CDR1 ENHRY and CDR2 SYGVKD. The ends lost 4 bases at V and 0 bases at J; junction bases unmatched: 2. The CDR3 spans 15 residues.

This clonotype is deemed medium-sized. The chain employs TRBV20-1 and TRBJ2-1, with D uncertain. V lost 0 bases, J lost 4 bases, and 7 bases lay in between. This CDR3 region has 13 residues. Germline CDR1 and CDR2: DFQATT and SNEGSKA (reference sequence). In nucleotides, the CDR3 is TGCAGTGCTAGAGAAGGTCTATACAATGAGCAGTTCTTC. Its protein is CSAREGLYNEQFF.

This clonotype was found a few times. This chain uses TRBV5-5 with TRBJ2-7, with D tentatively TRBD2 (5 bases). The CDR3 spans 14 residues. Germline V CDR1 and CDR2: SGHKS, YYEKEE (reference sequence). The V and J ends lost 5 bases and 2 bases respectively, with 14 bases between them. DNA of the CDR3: TGTGCCAGCAGTCGCGGGCCCACTCCCTACGAGCAGTACTTC. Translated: CASSRGPTPYEQYF.

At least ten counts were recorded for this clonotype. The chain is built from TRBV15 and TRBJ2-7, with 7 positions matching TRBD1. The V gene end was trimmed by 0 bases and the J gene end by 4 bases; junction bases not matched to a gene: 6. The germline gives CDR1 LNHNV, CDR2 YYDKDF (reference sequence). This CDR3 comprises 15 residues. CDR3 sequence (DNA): TGTGCCACCAGCAGAGATCCAGGGGGTCTTTACGAGCAGTACTTC. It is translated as CATSRDPGGLYEQYF.

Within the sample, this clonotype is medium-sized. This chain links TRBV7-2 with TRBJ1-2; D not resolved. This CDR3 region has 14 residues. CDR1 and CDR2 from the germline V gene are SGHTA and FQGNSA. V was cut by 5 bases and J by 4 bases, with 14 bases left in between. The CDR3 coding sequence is TGTGCCAGCAGCCCCCTTCGGATTTCCTATGGCTACACCTTC. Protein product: CASSPLRISYGYTF.

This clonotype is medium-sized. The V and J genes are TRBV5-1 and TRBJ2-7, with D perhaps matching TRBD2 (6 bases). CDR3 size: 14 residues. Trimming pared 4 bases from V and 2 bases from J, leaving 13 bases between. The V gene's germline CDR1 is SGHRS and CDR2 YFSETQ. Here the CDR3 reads CASSLVGGAYEQYF. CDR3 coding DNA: TGCGCCAGCAGCCTCGTCGGGGGAGCCTACGAGCAGTACTTC.

The CDR3 protein is CSARDKTSGTQETQYF. For the CDR3, the DNA is TGCAGTGCTAGAGATAAGACTAGCGGTACGCAAGAGACCCAGTACTTC. The chain employs TRBV20-1 and TRBJ2-5; 9 positions agree with TRBD2. V lost 0 bases and J lost 2; bases outside the gene matches: 7. The CDR3 is 16 residues long. Per the germline V gene, CDR1 is DFQATT and CDR2 is SNEGSKA (reference sequence).

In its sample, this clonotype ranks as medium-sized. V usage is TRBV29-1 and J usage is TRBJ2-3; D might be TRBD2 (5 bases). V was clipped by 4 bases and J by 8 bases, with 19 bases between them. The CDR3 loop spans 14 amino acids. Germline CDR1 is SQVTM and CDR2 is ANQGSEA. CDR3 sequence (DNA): TGCAGCGTTGCGAGGGCACAGCCCTCGGGTACGCAGTATTTT. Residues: CSVARAQPSGTQYF.

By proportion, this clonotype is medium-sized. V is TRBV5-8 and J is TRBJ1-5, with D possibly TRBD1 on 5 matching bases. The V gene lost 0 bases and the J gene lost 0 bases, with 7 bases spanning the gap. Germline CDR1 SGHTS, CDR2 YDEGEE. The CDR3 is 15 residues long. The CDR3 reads CASSLEGISNQPQHF. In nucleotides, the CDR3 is TGTGCCAGCAGCTTGGAGGGGATTAGCAATCAGCCCCAGCATTTT.

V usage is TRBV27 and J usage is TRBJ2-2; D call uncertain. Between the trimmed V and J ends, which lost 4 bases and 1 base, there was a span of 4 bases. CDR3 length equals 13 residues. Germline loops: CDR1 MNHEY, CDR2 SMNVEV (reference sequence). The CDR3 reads CASSSENTGELFF. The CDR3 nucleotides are TGTGCCAGCAGTTCGGAGAACACCGGGGAGCTGTTTTTT.

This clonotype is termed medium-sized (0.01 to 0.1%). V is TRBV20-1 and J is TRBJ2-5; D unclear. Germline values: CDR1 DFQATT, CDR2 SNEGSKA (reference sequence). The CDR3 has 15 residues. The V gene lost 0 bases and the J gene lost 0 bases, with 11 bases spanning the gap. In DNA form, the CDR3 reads TGCAGTGCTAGAGACGGAAGGGCGTACCAAGAGACCCAGTACTTC. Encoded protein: CSARDGRAYQETQYF.

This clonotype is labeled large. CDR3 in DNA: TGTGCCAGCAGTGAATACTCCTGGACCGGGACAAATCCGTACACCTTC. Encoded protein: CASSEYSWTGTNPYTF. This chain uses TRBV6-1 with TRBJ1-2, with D tentatively TRBD1 (6 bases). Germline loops: CDR1 MNHNS, CDR2 SASEGT. V was cut by 2 bases and J by 11 bases, with 24 bases left in between. This CDR3 comprises 16 residues.

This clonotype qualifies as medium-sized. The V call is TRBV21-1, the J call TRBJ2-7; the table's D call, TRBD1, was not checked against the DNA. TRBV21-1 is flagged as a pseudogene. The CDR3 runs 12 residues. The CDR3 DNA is TGTGCCAGCAGCAACTGTCATTCCGAGCAGTACTTC. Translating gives CASSNCHSEQYF.